This record concerns one T cell receptor (beta chain) sequence. V was clipped by 2 bases and J by 13 bases; unmatched bases: 12. The CDR3 runs to 15 residues. CDR1 and CDR2 from the germline V gene are MGHRA and YSYEKL. These data belong to a study of blood T cell repertoires in COVID-19. Across the study: Sources were T cells, B-cell-depleted T cells, or PBMCs; the material itself was cDNA or gDNA.

TCRdb's copy holds only in-frame clones and misses some; the assay was immunoSEQ multiplex PCR. This table has about 89,000 clones, 65% to 85% appearing once. Sample: peripheral blood. The chain employs TRBV4-1 and TRBJ1-4, with 8 positions matching TRBD1. The clonotype was recovered from a woman of 80 years or more with acute or convalescent COVID-19. CDR3 sequence reads: CASSQHTRQGKGLFF. The DNA of the CDR3 is TGCGCCAGCAGCCAACACACTAGACAGGGGAAAGGACTGTTTTTT.